These 32 T cell receptor beta chains were all obtained from the same sample, sequenced in a study of cytomegalovirus exposure and HLA in healthy donors. PCR involved 60 Vbeta and 13 Jbeta primers. Only in-frame clones appear in the TCRdb table, and some are missing; sequencing was by immunoSEQ multiplex PCR. This sample has fewer than 250,000 clones, with roughly four fifths found just once. Sequenced: PBMCs. The receptors come from a man younger than 35 in good health and CMV-seronegative.

The rearrangement uses TRBV19 and TRBJ2-5, with 8 bases identical to TRBD1. Germline assignment: CDR1 LNHDA and CDR2 SQIVND (reference sequence). The CDR3 contains 14 residues. V gave up 4 bases and J gave up 3 bases; unmatched junction bases: 4. In nucleotides, the CDR3 is TGTGCCAGTAGTAGGGGGACAGGAGAAGAGACCCAGTACTTC. It translates to CASSRGTGEETQYF.

The J gene is TRBJ1-2, the V gene TRBV10-3; D may be TRBD1 (6 bases). Deletions cut 1 base from V and 4 bases from J, with 25 bases between. The CDR3 sequence is 19 residues long. The V gene's germline CDR1 is ENHRY and CDR2 SYGVKD. The CDR3 bases are TGTGCCATCAGTGAGTTACTACCGATAACAGGGACGGTCGGCTATGGCTACACCTTC. It translates to CAISELLPITGTVGYGYTF.

CDR3 DNA sequence: TGTGCCAGCAGCTCCGGGACAAACTATGGCTACACCTTC. Amino acids: CASSSGTNYGYTF. V gene TRBV11-2 combines with J gene TRBJ1-2; maybe TRBD1 (6 bases). Germline V gene sequence: CDR1 SGHAT, CDR2 FQNNGV. Trimming removed 4 bases from V and 2 bases from J, with 8 bases in between. The CDR3 covers 13 residues.

The genes are TRBV19 and TRBJ2-1; TRBD2 agrees at 7 bases. CDR3 length: 14 amino acids. V lost 9 bases and J lost 2; bases outside the gene matches: 7. Per the germline V gene, CDR1 is LNHDA and CDR2 is SQIVND (reference sequence). Here the CDR3 DNA reads TGTGCCAGCTCGGGAGGTCTGACCTACAATGAGCAGTTCTTC. It yields the protein CASSGGLTYNEQFF.

The chain combines TRBV6-4 with TRBJ1-2; possible D gene TRBD1, 5 bases. CDR3 size: 14 residues. Trimming took 0 bases from V and 8 from J, leaving 13 bases between them. Germline V gene lookup returns CDR1 MRHNA and CDR2 SNTAGT. The CDR3 DNA is TGTGCCAGCAGTGACTCGGGGGGAATTGGCGGCTACACCTTC. It specifies CASSDSGGIGGYTF.

The chain uses TRBV19 and TRBJ2-5, with 10 bases that match TRBD2. The CDR3 sequence is 16 residues long. Losses at the gene ends were 1 base for V and 5 bases for J; bases not matched to a gene: 7. The germline CDR1 and CDR2 sequences are LNHDA and SQIVND (reference sequence). This CDR3 reads CASSIVPAGGYETQYF. The CDR3 coding sequence is TGTGCCAGTAGTATAGTTCCAGCGGGAGGGTATGAGACCCAGTACTTC.

This clone appeared a few times. The junction shows a germline mismatch at one end, possibly a read error. The J gene is TRBJ1-1, the V gene TRBV5-6; D gene unclear. Germline V lookup: CDR1 SGHDT, CDR2 YYEEEE. This CDR3 has 16 amino acids. The CDR3 loop is CASSLVSGNEGTEAFF. In DNA form, the CDR3 reads TGTGCCAGCAGTTTGGTGTCGGGGAACGAAGGCACTGAAGCTTTCTTT.

This chain connects TRBV2 to TRBJ2-5; D perhaps matches TRBD2 (5 bases). This CDR3 is 13 amino acids long. Trimming removed 7 bases at V and 12 bases at J, with 21 bases between. The germline CDR1 and CDR2 sequences are SNHLY and FYNNEI. Here the CDR3 DNA reads TGTGCCAGCACCGAGGGTGACTCCTTACTTAAGTACTTC. Its translation: CASTEGDSLLKYF. Based on the CDR3 plus reference TRBV2 and TRBJ2-5, the full variable domain is EPEVTQTPSHQVTQMGQEVILRCVPISNHLYFYWYRQILGQKVEFLVSFYNNEISEKSEIFDDQFSVERPDGSNFTLKIRSTKLEDSAMYFCASTEGDSLLKYFGPGTRLLVL.

Regarding this clone: Mismatch with germline at one junction end may stem from a read error. This same CDR3 is encoded by further DNA sequences in the sample. This chain uses TRBV19 with TRBJ2-2; D is perhaps TRBD1 (5 bases). The CDR3 is made up of 14 amino acids. Germline V CDR1 and CDR2: LNHDA, SQIVND (reference sequence). CDR3 in amino acids: CASSRQIDTGELFF. The DNA for the CDR3 is TGCGCCAGTAGTAGACAGATAGACACCGGGGAGCTGTTTTTT.

The chain uses TRBV2 and TRBJ2-7; D possibly corresponds to TRBD1 (6 bases). V shed 4 bases and J shed 3 bases, with 16 bases lying between them. The CDR3 is 15 amino acids. Germline CDR1 is SNHLY and CDR2 is FYNNEI. In DNA form, the CDR3 reads TGTGCCAGCAGTGTGGGCAAGGACAGTCTCTACGAGCAGTACTTC. This encodes CASSVGKDSLYEQYF.

J is TRBJ2-3 and V is TRBV7-6; no clear D gene. The CDR3 spans 14 residues. Germline CDR1 is SGHVS and CDR2 is FNYEAQ. The V gene lost 5 bases and the J gene lost 4 bases, with 13 bases spanning the gap. In DNA, the CDR3 is TGTGCCAGCAGCACGCCCCCCAGGCCAGATACGCAGTATTTT. Translation gives CASSTPPRPDTQYF.

This chain joins TRBV7-8 and TRBJ1-1; a possible D gene is TRBD1 (6 bases). From germline, CDR1 is SGHVS and CDR2 FQNEAQ. The CDR3 consists of 13 residues. The V end lost 4 bases, the J end lost 2 bases, and 8 bases lay between the germline ends. CDR3 in amino acids: CASSYRENTEAFF. CDR3 coding DNA: TGTGCCAGCAGCTACAGGGAAAACACTGAAGCTTTCTTT.

The DNA for the CDR3 is TGTGCCAGCAGCCACTCCACTAGTACCTCGGGAGAGCAGTTCTTC. Encoded protein: CASSHSTSTSGEQFF. The V gene is TRBV2, the J gene TRBJ2-1; D possibly corresponds to TRBD2 (5 bases). CDR1 is SNHLY and CDR2 is FYNNEI in the germline V gene. CDR3 length: 15 residues. Trimming removed 6 bases at V and 10 bases at J, with 22 bases between.

V is TRBV2 and J is TRBJ1-2; 8 nucleotides line up with TRBD1. Germline loops: CDR1 SNHLY, CDR2 FYNNEI. The CDR3 totals 19 residues. With 0 bases clipped from V and 2 bases from J, the junction kept 14 bases outside the gene matches. The CDR3 here is CASSEALPTTDRANYGYTF. CDR3 in DNA: TGTGCCAGCAGTGAAGCGCTTCCCACTACGGACAGGGCGAACTATGGCTACACCTTC.

In nucleotides, the CDR3 is TGTGCCAGCAGCTTAATCTCCACCTTC. It yields the protein CASSLISTF. V gene TRBV11-2 combines with J gene TRBJ1-2; D remains ambiguous. CDR1 SGHAT and CDR2 FQNNGV come from the germline V gene. This CDR3 region has 9 residues. With 2 bases removed from V and 13 bases from J, the gap between germline ends came to 5 bases.

The V call is TRBV29-1, the J call TRBJ2-5, with 15 bases fitting TRBD2. V lost 7 bases to trimming and J lost 5 bases; unmatched junction nucleotides: 5. CDR1 is SQVTM and CDR2 is ANQGSEA in the germline V gene. The length of the CDR3 is 14 residues. This CDR3 is CSARTSGRGETQYF. CDR3 nucleotides: TGCAGCGCCCGGACTAGCGGGAGGGGTGAGACCCAGTACTTC.

The chain employs TRBV5-4 and TRBJ2-4; 9 bases fit TRBD1. The CDR3 totals 16 residues. J gave up 1 base and V 4 bases, and 6 bases lay outside the gene matches. CDR1 and CDR2 from the germline V gene are SGHNT and YYREEE (reference sequence). The CDR3 reads CASSGGTGYAKNIQYF. For the CDR3, the DNA is TGTGCCAGCAGCGGGGGGACAGGGTACGCCAAAAACATTCAGTACTTC.

The rearrangement uses TRBV13 and TRBJ2-7; 7 bases map to TRBD1. Germline assignment: CDR1 PRHDT and CDR2 FYEKMQ (reference sequence). The CDR3 spans 12 residues. V lost 5 bases to trimming and J lost 5 bases; unmatched junction nucleotides: 3. In DNA form, the CDR3 reads TGTGCCAGCAGCGTACAGGGGAACGAGCAGTACTTC. As protein: CASSVQGNEQYF. Full variable domain (remainder filled in from reference TRBV13 and TRBJ2-7): AAGVIQSPRHLIKEKRETATLKCYPIPRHDTVYWYQQGPGQDPQFLISFYEKMQSDKGSIPDRFSAQQFSDYHSELNMSSLELGDSALYFCASSVQGNEQYFGPGTRLTVT.

This chain joins TRBV14 and TRBJ1-2, with D unclear. CDR1 and CDR2 (germline): SGHDN, FVKESK. CDR3 length: 13 amino acids. Trimming cost V 0 bases and J 4 bases, with 6 bases left between them. The CDR3 sequence: CASSQDVGYGYTF. The CDR3 nucleotides are TGTGCCAGCAGCCAAGATGTCGGCTATGGCTACACCTTC.

This sequence joins TRBV5-4 and TRBJ1-1; 9 positions match TRBD1. CDR1 and CDR2 (germline): SGHNT, YYREEE (reference sequence). The CDR3 runs to 15 residues. Trimming cost V 4 bases and J 4 bases; bases outside gene matches: 8. CDR3 sequence: CASSLPRQGGTEAFF. The CDR3 region has the DNA TGTGCCAGCAGCCTTCCACGACAGGGGGGCACTGAAGCTTTCTTT. Complete variable domain (other parts from reference TRBV5-4 and TRBJ1-1): ETGVTQSPTHLIKTRGQQVTLRCSSQSGHNTVSWYQQALGQGPQFIFQYYREEENGRGNFPPRFSGLQFPNYSSELNVNALELDDSALYLCASSLPRQGGTEAFFGQGTRLTVV.

The chain employs TRBV7-9 and TRBJ2-7; TRBD1 aligns across 10 bases. The CDR3 is made up of 14 amino acids. Germline trimming cut 3 bases from V and 6 bases from J; bases unmatched to any gene: 5. The germline CDR1 and CDR2 sequences are SEHNR and FQNEAQ (reference sequence). CDR3 bases: TGTGCCAGCAGCTTTTCCGGACAGGGGGGCGAGCAGTACTTC. This codes for CASSFSGQGGEQYF. Full variable domain (missing parts from reference TRBV7-9 and TRBJ2-7): DTGVSQNPRHKITKRGQNVTFRCDPISEHNRLYWYRQTLGQGPEFLTYFQNEAQLEKSRLLSDRFSAERPKGSFSTLEIQRTEQGDSAMYLCASSFSGQGGEQYFGPGTRLTVT.

Comment on this clone: At one boundary the junction diverges from the germline segment, which might be a read error. The V gene is TRBV2, the J gene TRBJ2-6; D is perhaps TRBD1 (5 bases). The CDR3 runs to 19 residues. Germline V lookup: CDR1 SNHLY, CDR2 FYNNEI. CDR3 nucleotide sequence: TGTGCCAGCAGTGAAGCGCCACTCTCCTCCTGGCCTGGGGCTAACGTCCTGACTTTC. It specifies CASSEAPLSSWPGANVLTF.

The rearrangement uses TRBV27 and TRBJ1-4; D is perhaps TRBD1 (5 bases). The CDR3 is 17 amino acids. Germline loops: CDR1 MNHEY, CDR2 SMNVEV (reference sequence). V was clipped by 5 bases and J by 3 bases, with 19 bases between them. This chain's CDR3 is CASSRAGAGGANEKLFF. DNA of the CDR3: TGTGCCAGCAGTCGAGCGGGTGCGGGGGGGGCTAATGAAAAACTGTTTTTT.

This chain joins TRBV5-1 and TRBJ1-1; 8 bases fit TRBD1. CDR3 size: 15 residues. Trimming removed 2 bases from V and 4 bases from J; junction bases left unmatched: 7. Looked up from germline, CDR1 is SGHRS and CDR2 is YFSETQ. As DNA, the CDR3 is TGCGCCAGCAGCTTAGCTCAGGGGGCGAGCACTGAAGCTTTCTTT. Protein product: CASSLAQGASTEAFF.

Comment on this clone: The junction departs from the called germline gene at one end, perhaps through a read error. The chain links TRBV7-9 to TRBJ2-2; TRBD1 might be the D (6 bases). The CDR3 extends over 12 amino acids. The germline gives CDR1 SEHNR, CDR2 FQNEAQ (reference sequence). In DNA, the CDR3 is TGTTCCAGCCCTACAGGGTCCGGGGAGCTGTTTTTT. Amino acids: CSSPTGSGELFF.

J is TRBJ2-7 and V is TRBV7-2, with 8 nucleotides matching TRBD1. Germline CDR1 is SGHTA and CDR2 is FQGNSA. This CDR3 spans 15 amino acids. V shed 5 bases, J shed 4 bases, and the junction held 10 bases outside the gene matches. In DNA, the CDR3 is TGTGCCAGCAGCACGCGGACAGGGAGCCCGTACGAGCAGTACTTC. It is translated as CASSTRTGSPYEQYF.

DNA for the CDR3: TGTGCCAGCAGTGAGGGGGGGGGAGGAGATACGCAGTATTTT. Translating it yields CASSEGGGGDTQYF. The chain links TRBV2 to TRBJ2-3; TRBD2 matches at 7 bases. Germline CDR1 and CDR2: SNHLY and FYNNEI. V was clipped by 3 bases and J by 5 bases; unmatched bases: 5. CDR3 length: 14 amino acids.

This clone has just a few counts. The chain uses TRBV6-6 and TRBJ2-1; D not certain. Germline V gene data show CDR1 as MNHNY and CDR2 as SVGAGI (reference sequence). Trimming shortened V by 6 bases and J by 7 bases, and 7 bases separated the two germline ends. This CDR3 is 11 amino acids long. CDR3 DNA: TGTGCCAGCAGCGTCGGTAATGAGCAGTTCTTC. This gives the protein CASSVGNEQFF.

V gene TRBV7-3 combines with J gene TRBJ2-1; the D gene is possibly TRBD1 (7 bases). V dropped 5 bases and J dropped 10 bases, with 18 bases sitting between them. Germline V gene data show CDR1 as SGHTA and CDR2 as FQGTGA. CDR3 length: 14 residues. The CDR3 region has the DNA TGTGCCAGCAGCGCAGGGGCTGGAGGGGGCGAGCAGTTCTTC. This sequence encodes CASSAGAGGGEQFF. The full variable domain, completed using reference TRBV7-3 and TRBJ2-1, is GAGVSQTPSNKVTEKGKYVELRCDPISGHTALYWYRQSLGQGPEFLIYFQGTGAADDSGLPNDRFFAVRPEGSVSTLKIQRTERGDSAVYLCASSAGAGGGEQFFGPGTRLTVL.

Only one count was recorded for this clone. V is TRBV28 and J is TRBJ1-3, with 11 bases fitting TRBD1. Germline CDR1 reads MDHEN; CDR2 reads SYDVKM. This CDR3 comprises 16 residues. With 5 bases clipped from V and 7 bases from J, the junction kept 10 bases outside the gene matches. The CDR3 is CASSAPGQGAGNTIYF. The CDR3 DNA sequence: TGTGCCAGCAGTGCCCCTGGACAGGGGGCAGGGAACACCATATATTTT. Full variable domain (remainder filled in from reference TRBV28 and TRBJ1-3): DVKVTQSSRYLVKRTGEKVFLECVQDMDHENMFWYRQDPGLGLRLIYFSYDVKMKEKGDIPEGYSVSREKKERFSLILESASTNQTSMYLCASSAPGQGAGNTIYFGEGSWLTVV.

V usage is TRBV19 and J usage is TRBJ2-3, with D possibly TRBD2 on 5 matching bases. This CDR3 is built from 17 residues. The V gene lost 1 base and the J gene lost 0 bases, with 14 bases spanning the gap. The germline gives CDR1 LNHDA, CDR2 SQIVND (reference sequence). The DNA for the CDR3 is TGTGCCAGTAGTATAGGCGGGTCAGGTACTAGCACAGATACGCAGTATTTT. Amino acids: CASSIGGSGTSTDTQYF.

This clone showed up just once. This sequence joins TRBV21-1 and TRBJ2-1; the table's D call TRBD1 went unverified against the DNA. TRBV21-1 is marked as a pseudogene. The CDR3 contains 16 residues. CDR3 DNA sequence: TGTGCCAGCAGCTCCGGGACAGGGGACGAGTACAATGAGCAGTTCTTC. Translating gives CASSSGTGDEYNEQFF.